A single sample gave rise to the 29 T cell receptor beta chains below, sequenced in a study of blood T cell repertoires in COVID-19. Measured with immunoSEQ multiplex PCR; TCRdb has only the in-frame clones, and not every one. This table has roughly 700,000 clones, about 90% appearing once. The specimen sequenced was peripheral blood. The receptors were sampled from a woman aged 18-29 years with acute or convalescent COVID-19.

This clone was found once. The chain joins TRBV9 to TRBJ2-6; no clear D. Germline loops: CDR1 SGDLS, CDR2 YYNGEE. The CDR3 consists of 15 residues. The V and J ends lost 0 bases and 4 bases respectively, with 8 bases between them. CDR3 coding DNA: TGTGCCAGCAGCGTAGCTACCGCCGGGGCCAACGTCCTGACTTTC. Protein product: CASSVATAGANVLTF.

This clone has a single count. CDR3 coding DNA: TGTGCCAGCAGCCAAGACAGACCGGGACACCGGAACACTGAAGCTTTCTTT. Its protein is CASSQDRPGHRNTEAFF. This rearrangement joins TRBV4-2 to TRBJ1-1; tentative D call: TRBD1 (6 bases). Germline V CDR1 and CDR2: LGHNA, YNFKEQ. The V and J ends lost 0 bases and 1 base respectively, with 15 bases between them. The CDR3 loop spans 17 amino acids.

The gene calls are TRBV6-5 and TRBJ2-7; 10 positions match TRBD2. Trimming at V came to 1 base and at J to 3 bases, leaving 6 bases not matched to a gene. This CDR3 comprises 16 residues. CDR1 is MNHEY, CDR2 SVGAGI, per germline. The CDR3 region is CASSYYASGGHYEQYF. The CDR3 region has the DNA TGTGCCAGCAGTTACTACGCTAGCGGGGGCCACTACGAGCAGTACTTC.

The V call is TRBV19, the J call TRBJ1-5, with 10 nucleotides matching TRBD1. This CDR3 is 14 amino acids long. The V segment lost 4 bases and the J segment 6 bases; nucleotides outside the gene matches: 3. The V gene's germline CDR1 is LNHDA and CDR2 SQIVND (reference sequence). The CDR3 here is CASSTGQGGQPQHF. CDR3 bases: TGTGCCAGTAGTACCGGACAGGGGGGTCAGCCCCAGCATTTT.

The V and J genes are TRBV19 and TRBJ1-6; 7 positions agree with TRBD1. This CDR3 spans 17 amino acids. The germline V gene has CDR1 LNHDA and CDR2 SQIVND (reference sequence). The J segment lost 0 bases and the V segment lost 11 bases, leaving 13 bases of the junction unmatched. CDR3 region: CACSQGQFGSYNSPLHF. In nucleotides, the CDR3 is TGTGCCTGCTCCCAGGGACAGTTCGGCTCCTATAATTCACCCCTCCACTTT.

The genes are TRBV6-5 and TRBJ2-4; D is perhaps TRBD2 (5 bases). CDR3 length: 14 residues. The V end lost 6 bases, the J end lost 7 bases, and 16 bases lay between the germline ends. Germline CDR1 reads MNHEY; CDR2 reads SVGAGI. The CDR3 protein is CASRRNQDLNIQYF. CDR3 DNA sequence: TGTGCCAGCAGACGTAATCAGGACTTGAACATTCAGTACTTC.

The V call is TRBV6-5, the J call TRBJ1-1, with a tentative D call TRBD1 (5 bases). This CDR3 spans 12 amino acids. CDR1 is MNHEY, CDR2 SVGAGI, per germline. V was shortened by 6 bases and J by 8 bases, with 13 bases between the two germline ends. CDR3 sequence (DNA): TGTGCCAGCAGGGGACTCCTACCCGAAGCTTTCTTT. Its translation is CASRGLLPEAFF.

The chain couples TRBV9 to TRBJ2-2; D ambiguous. CDR3 length equals 14 residues. Germline CDR1 reads SGDLS; CDR2 reads YYNGEE. V lost 5 bases to trimming and J lost 0 bases, with 8 bases between them. The CDR3 coding sequence is TGTGCCAGCAGGAGGAACCCGAACACCGGGGAGCTGTTTTTT. It specifies CASRRNPNTGELFF.

V is TRBV6-5 and J is TRBJ1-2; D uncertain. Germline values: CDR1 MNHEY, CDR2 SVGAGI. The CDR3 contains 13 residues. V lost 4 bases and J 8 bases, leaving 14 bases between the germline ends. In DNA, the CDR3 is TGTGCCAGCAGTTTTCCAGGCTCTATGGGCTACACCTTC. The encoded protein is CASSFPGSMGYTF.

The rearrangement uses TRBV6-5 and TRBJ2-1, with TRBD2 identical over 12 bases. V lost 5 bases and J lost 16; bases outside the gene matches: 9. The CDR3 loop spans 13 amino acids. CDR1 and CDR2 from the germline V gene are MNHEY and SVGAGI. CDR3 nucleotide sequence: TGTGCCAGCAGTCGGGGACTAGCGGGCGGTCAATTCTTC. It yields the protein CASSRGLAGGQFF.

This chain joins TRBV30 and TRBJ1-5, with 7 bases identical to TRBD1. The CDR3 is 14 residues long. Trimming took 3 bases from V and 0 from J; bases not matched to a gene: 2. Germline values: CDR1 GTSNPN, CDR2 SVGIG (reference sequence). In DNA form, the CDR3 reads TGTGCCTGGAGGGACAGGTATAGCAATCAGCCCCAGCATTTT. Protein product: CAWRDRYSNQPQHF.

This chain links TRBV4-2 with TRBJ2-4; D is perhaps TRBD1 (6 bases). V lost 2 bases to trimming and J lost 7 bases, with 9 bases between them. The CDR3 spans 13 residues. Germline V gene lookup returns CDR1 LGHNA and CDR2 YNFKEQ. DNA for the CDR3: TGTGCCAGCAGCCAACAGGGGAGTAACATTCAGTACTTC. Amino acid sequence: CASSQQGSNIQYF.

In regard to this clone: The sample contains more than one DNA sequence encoding this CDR3. The CDR3 reads CASSLRGNTEAFF. The CDR3 DNA is TGCGCCAGCAGCTTGAGGGGCAACACTGAAGCTTTCTTT. V usage is TRBV5-1 and J usage is TRBJ1-1; D is possibly TRBD1 (5 bases). CDR1 and CDR2 from the germline V gene are SGHRS and YFSETQ. V lost 1 base to trimming and J lost 2 bases, with 6 bases between them. CDR3 length: 13 residues.

The chain couples TRBV7-8 to TRBJ1-4; D perhaps matches TRBD1 (6 bases). The germline V gene has CDR1 SGHVS and CDR2 FQNEAQ. There are 16 residues in the CDR3. With 5 bases removed from V and 8 bases from J, the gap between germline ends came to 21 bases. Written as DNA, the CDR3 is TGTGCCAGCAGCCTGTTCGACGGGGATACAGGGGAAAAACTGTTTTTT. Amino acids: CASSLFDGDTGEKLFF.

The chain joins TRBV2 to TRBJ1-2; 9 positions match TRBD1. V lost 2 bases to trimming and J lost 5 bases; unmatched junction nucleotides: 6. The CDR3 extends over 15 amino acids. CDR1 is SNHLY, CDR2 FYNNEI, per germline. In DNA form, the CDR3 reads TGTGCCAGCAGTGAACGGGACAGGGCAATGTATGGCTACACCTTC. This encodes CASSERDRAMYGYTF. Variable domain in full (rest from reference TRBV2 and TRBJ1-2): EPEVTQTPSHQVTQMGQEVILRCVPISNHLYFYWYRQILGQKVEFLVSFYNNEISEKSEIFDDQFSVERPDGSNFTLKIRSTKLEDSAMYFCASSERDRAMYGYTFGSGTRLTVV.

V usage is TRBV4-3 and J usage is TRBJ1-6, with TRBD1 matching over 9 bases. Germline CDR1 is LGHNA and CDR2 is YSLEER. Trimming removed 2 bases from V and 9 bases from J; junction bases left unmatched: 5. The CDR3 contains 15 residues. In nucleotides, the CDR3 is TGCGCCAGCAGCCAATCGACAGGGGGTAGTTCACCCCTCCACTTT. Protein: CASSQSTGGSSPLHF.

This chain links TRBV12-3 or TRBV12-4 with TRBJ1-5; D unresolved. Trimming removed 3 bases from V and 2 bases from J, with 5 bases in between. The CDR3 is made up of 13 amino acids. CDR3 sequence reads: CASSFSGNQPQHF. DNA of the CDR3: TGTGCCAGCAGTTTTTCGGGCAATCAGCCCCAGCATTTT.

The chain joins TRBV9 to TRBJ1-1, with 7 bases matching TRBD1. The V and J ends lost 3 bases and 4 bases, in that order; junction bases with no gene match: 6. This CDR3 contains 14 residues. Germline values: CDR1 SGDLS, CDR2 YYNGEE. The CDR3 here is CASSAFGQATEAFF. CDR3 bases: TGTGCCAGCAGCGCCTTCGGACAGGCCACTGAAGCTTTCTTT.

The rearrangement joins TRBV15 to TRBJ2-7, with 7 bases identical to TRBD1. Germline V gives CDR1 LNHNV, CDR2 YYDKDF (reference sequence). V trimming: 4 bases; J trimming: 5 bases; junction bases outside the gene matches: 5. The CDR3 runs to 13 residues. CDR3 sequence reads: CATSIGGTDEQYF. The CDR3 DNA reads TGTGCCACCAGCATAGGGGGCACCGACGAGCAGTACTTC.

CDR3 nucleotides: TGTGCCAGCAGTTACCTAGGGGGGGACGCAGATACGCAGTATTTT. Amino acids: CASSYLGGDADTQYF. The chain has TRBV6-5 and TRBJ2-3; a possible D gene is TRBD2 (7 bases). V was pared by 2 bases and J by 4 bases, with 13 bases between. The CDR3 is 15 residues long. The germline CDR1 and CDR2 sequences are MNHEY and SVGAGI.

The V gene is TRBV12-5, the J gene TRBJ1-1; TRBD1 is a possible D gene (5 bases). V shed 7 bases and J shed 0 bases, with 12 bases lying between them. CDR1 and CDR2 (germline): LGHNT, FRNRAP. The CDR3 sequence is 14 residues long. The CDR3 here is CASVTGLLNTEAFF. The CDR3 bases are TGTGCTAGTGTAACGGGACTTCTGAACACTGAAGCTTTCTTT. Together with reference TRBV12-5 and TRBJ1-1, the CDR3 gives the full variable domain: DARVTQTPRHKVTEMGQEVTMRCQPILGHNTVFWYRQTMMQGLELLAYFRNRAPLDDSGMPKDRFSAEMPDATLATLKIQPSEPRDSAVYFCASVTGLLNTEAFFGQGTRLTVV.

V and J are TRBV12-3 or TRBV12-4 and TRBJ1-5; D is undetermined. The CDR3 has 12 residues. Trimming left V 7 bases short and J 0 bases short, with 4 bases between. CDR3 loop: CASKYSNQPQHF. Written as DNA, the CDR3 is TGTGCCAGCAAATATAGCAATCAGCCCCAGCATTTT.

The chain links TRBV18 to TRBJ1-5; D unresolved. V lost 2 bases and J 4 bases, leaving 9 bases between the germline ends. This CDR3 is built from 14 residues. Germline V gene data show CDR1 as KGHSH and CDR2 as LQKENI. CDR3 DNA sequence: TGTGCCAGCTCACCAACAACAGAAAATCAGCCCCAGCATTTT. It encodes CASSPTTENQPQHF. Full variable domain (missing parts from reference TRBV18 and TRBJ1-5): NAGVMQNPRHLVRRRGQEARLRCSPMKGHSHVYWYRQLPEEGLKFMVYLQKENIIDESGMPKERFSAEFPKEGPSILRIQQVVRGDSAAYFCASSPTTENQPQHFGDGTRLSIL.

V gene TRBV5-1 combines with J gene TRBJ1-2, with TRBD1 as a possible D gene (5 bases). Between the trimmed V and J ends, which lost 4 bases and 4 bases, there was a span of 17 bases. Germline loops: CDR1 SGHRS, CDR2 YFSETQ. The CDR3 length is 15 residues. In nucleotides, the CDR3 is TGCGCCAGCAGCACTTACCCTGGGGCGGCCTATGGCTACACCTTC. Its protein product is CASSTYPGAAYGYTF.

The rearrangement joins TRBV6-6 to TRBJ2-2; no clear D. Trimming left V 6 bases short and J 7 bases short, with 12 bases between. Germline V gene lookup returns CDR1 MNHNY and CDR2 SVGAGI (reference sequence). This CDR3 is 13 amino acids long. The DNA for the CDR3 is TGTGCCAGCAGGGCCCTTGGCAGCGGGGAGCTGTTTTTT. The encoded protein is CASRALGSGELFF.

This clone appeared once. The V gene is TRBV7-3, the J gene TRBJ2-1; 10 positions agree with TRBD2. The CDR3 has 16 amino acids. Looked up from germline, CDR1 is SGHTA and CDR2 is FQGTGA. Trimming removed 2 bases from V and 6 bases from J; junction bases left unmatched: 7. The CDR3 DNA is TGTGCCAGCAGCTTAGCTGGAGCGGGGGGGCGCAATGAGCAGTTCTTC. It yields the protein CASSLAGAGGRNEQFF. Full variable domain (outside the CDR3, taken from reference TRBV7-3 and TRBJ2-1): GAGVSQTPSNKVTEKGKYVELRCDPISGHTALYWYRQSLGQGPEFLIYFQGTGAADDSGLPNDRFFAVRPEGSVSTLKIQRTERGDSAVYLCASSLAGAGGRNEQFFGPGTRLTVL.

The DNA of the CDR3 is TGTGCCAGCAGTTACCCTACCGGGGAGCTGTTTTTT. This codes for CASSYPTGELFF. The chain couples TRBV6-5 to TRBJ2-2; D gene uncertain. Germline lookup yields CDR1 MNHEY and CDR2 SVGAGI. V lost 2 bases and J 5 bases, leaving 3 bases between the germline ends. The CDR3 is made up of 12 amino acids.

This clone was found a few times. V is TRBV7-3 and J is TRBJ1-6; TRBD1 aligns across 7 bases. CDR1 SGHTA and CDR2 FQGTGA come from the germline V gene. Losses at the gene ends were 3 bases for V and 9 bases for J; bases not matched to a gene: 5. The CDR3 totals 14 residues. CDR3 sequence (DNA): TGTGCCAGCAGCTTTGAGGGACAGAGTTCACCCCTCCACTTT. Translated: CASSFEGQSSPLHF. Using reference TRBV7-3 and TRBJ1-6 for the parts outside the CDR3, the full variable domain is GAGVSQTPSNKVTEKGKYVELRCDPISGHTALYWYRQSLGQGPEFLIYFQGTGAADDSGLPNDRFFAVRPEGSVSTLKIQRTERGDSAVYLCASSFEGQSSPLHFGNGTRLTVT.

The gene calls are TRBV11-2 and TRBJ2-2, with no clear D. Germline values: CDR1 SGHAT, CDR2 FQNNGV. This CDR3 region has 15 residues. V lost 1 base and J 5 bases, leaving 11 bases between the germline ends. The CDR3 protein is CASSLGRGRTGELFF. CDR3 nucleotide sequence: TGTGCCAGCAGCTTAGGAAGAGGCCGGACCGGGGAGCTGTTTTTT.